This T cell receptor (beta chain) came from a study of technical replicates of blood from a few donors. V dropped 2 bases and J dropped 9 bases, with 8 bases sitting between them. Germline V gives CDR1 MGHDK, CDR2 SYGVNS. This CDR3 is built from 11 residues. Repertoires were generated with immunoSEQ multiplex PCR, while TCRdb's copy carries only in-frame clones and drops some. The sample holds around 79,000 clones, 94% seen once. The TCR sequence derives from a human donor in good health. Source material: T cells isolated from PBMCs. The J gene is TRBJ2-7, the V gene TRBV25-1; the D is unclear. DNA for the CDR3: TGTGCCAGCAGTGAAGACACCCGGCAGTACTTC. Amino acid sequence: CASSEDTRQYF.